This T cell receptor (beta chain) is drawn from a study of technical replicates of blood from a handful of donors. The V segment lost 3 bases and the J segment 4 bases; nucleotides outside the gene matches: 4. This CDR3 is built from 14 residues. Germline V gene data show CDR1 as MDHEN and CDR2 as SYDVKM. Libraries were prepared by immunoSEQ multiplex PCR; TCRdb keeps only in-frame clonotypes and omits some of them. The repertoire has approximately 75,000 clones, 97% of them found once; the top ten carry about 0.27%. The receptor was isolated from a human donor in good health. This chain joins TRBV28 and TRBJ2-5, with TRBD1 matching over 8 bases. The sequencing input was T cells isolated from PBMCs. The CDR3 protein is CASSLDRVGETQYF. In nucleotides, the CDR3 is TGTGCCAGCAGTTTGGACAGGGTAGGAGAGACCCAGTACTTC. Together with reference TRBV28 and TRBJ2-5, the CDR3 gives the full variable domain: DVKVTQSSRYLVKRTGEKVFLECVQDMDHENMFWYRQDPGLGLRLIYFSYDVKMKEKGDIPEGYSVSREKKERFSLILESASTNQTSMYLCASSLDRVGETQYFGPGTRLLVL.